This TCR beta chain was found in a study of T-cell reconstitution after alpha-beta-depleted transplantation in children. The library targeted TCRbeta and was prepared with unique molecular identifiers. MiXCR was run by TCRdb on the PCR reads, yielding one entry per CDR3 protein. There are 250,000 to 350,000 distinct CDR3 sequences in the sample; approximately 9.6% occur only once, and around 10% lies in the top ten. This CDR3 comprises 17 residues. CDR1 is SGHRS and CDR2 is YFSETQ in the germline V gene. V was clipped by 1 base and J by 0 bases; unmatched bases: 5. This clonotype was counted between two and nine times.

The receptor's source is a human donor who donated a stem cell graft to a child with SCID. The specimen was PBMCs from the stem cell graft donor, collected from the stem cell graft. The gene calls are TRBV5-1 and TRBJ2-1; the match to TRBD2 covers 9 bases. The CDR3 region has the DNA TGCGCCAGCAGCTTGAGTCTAGCGGGGAGCTCCTACAATGAGCAGTTCTTC. Translating gives CASSLSLAGSSYNEQFF.